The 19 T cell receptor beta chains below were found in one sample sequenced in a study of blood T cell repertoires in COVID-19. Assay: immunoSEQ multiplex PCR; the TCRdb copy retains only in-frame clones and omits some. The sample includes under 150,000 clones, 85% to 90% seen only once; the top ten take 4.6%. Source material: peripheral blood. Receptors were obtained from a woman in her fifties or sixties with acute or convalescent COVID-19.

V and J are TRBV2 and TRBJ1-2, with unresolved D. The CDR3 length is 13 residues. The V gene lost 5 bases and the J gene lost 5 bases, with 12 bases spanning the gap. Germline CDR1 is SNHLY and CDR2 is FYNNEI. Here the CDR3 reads CASSTSPGYGYTF. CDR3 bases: TGTGCCAGCAGTACCAGTCCGGGTTATGGCTACACCTTC.

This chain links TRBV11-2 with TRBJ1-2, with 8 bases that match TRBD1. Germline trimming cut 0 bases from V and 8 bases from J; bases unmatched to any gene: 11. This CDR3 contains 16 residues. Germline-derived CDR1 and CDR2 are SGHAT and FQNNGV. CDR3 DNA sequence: TGTGCCAGCAGCTTAGATCTGGGCGCAGGGGGCGCCGGCTACACCTTC. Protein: CASSLDLGAGGAGYTF.

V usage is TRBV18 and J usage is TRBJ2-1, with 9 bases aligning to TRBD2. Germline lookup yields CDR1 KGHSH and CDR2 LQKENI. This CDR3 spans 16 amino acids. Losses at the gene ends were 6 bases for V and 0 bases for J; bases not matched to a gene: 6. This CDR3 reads CASSSRLADSYNEQFF. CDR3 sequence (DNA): TGTGCCAGCTCGTCGCGACTAGCGGACTCCTACAATGAGCAGTTCTTC.

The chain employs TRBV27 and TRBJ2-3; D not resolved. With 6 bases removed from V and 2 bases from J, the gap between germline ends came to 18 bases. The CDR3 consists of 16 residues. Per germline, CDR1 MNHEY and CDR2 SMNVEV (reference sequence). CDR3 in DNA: TGTGCCAGCAGCCCCCAAAGCTGGAGACCCACAGATACGCAGTATTTT. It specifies CASSPQSWRPTDTQYF.

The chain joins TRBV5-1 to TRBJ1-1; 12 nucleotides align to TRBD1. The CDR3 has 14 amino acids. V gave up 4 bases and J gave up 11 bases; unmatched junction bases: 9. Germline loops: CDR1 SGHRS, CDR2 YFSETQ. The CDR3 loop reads CASSAEGQGARAFF. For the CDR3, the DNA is TGCGCCAGCAGCGCGGAGGGACAGGGGGCGAGGGCTTTCTTT.

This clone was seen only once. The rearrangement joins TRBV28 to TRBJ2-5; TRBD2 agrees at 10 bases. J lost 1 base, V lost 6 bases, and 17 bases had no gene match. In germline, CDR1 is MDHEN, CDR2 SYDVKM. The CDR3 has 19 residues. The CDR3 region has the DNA TGTGCCAGCAGCCCCGGGGTAGCGGGGGGCCGATCGATCCAAGAGACCCAGTACTTC. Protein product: CASSPGVAGGRSIQETQYF. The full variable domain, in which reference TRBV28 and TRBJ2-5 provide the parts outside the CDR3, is DVKVTQSSRYLVKRTGEKVFLECVQDMDHENMFWYRQDPGLGLRLIYFSYDVKMKEKGDIPEGYSVSREKKERFSLILESASTNQTSMYLCASSPGVAGGRSIQETQYFGPGTRLLVL.

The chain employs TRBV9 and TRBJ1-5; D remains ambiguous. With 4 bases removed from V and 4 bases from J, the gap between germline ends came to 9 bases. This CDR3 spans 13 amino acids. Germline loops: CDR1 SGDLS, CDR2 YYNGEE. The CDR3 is CASSQTPNQPQHF. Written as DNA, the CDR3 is TGTGCCAGCAGCCAGACACCTAATCAGCCCCAGCATTTT.

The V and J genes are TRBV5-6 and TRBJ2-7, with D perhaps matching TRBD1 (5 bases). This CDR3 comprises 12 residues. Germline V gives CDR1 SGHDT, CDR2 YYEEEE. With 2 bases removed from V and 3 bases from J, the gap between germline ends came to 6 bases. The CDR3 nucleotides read TGTGCCAGCAGCTTAAGGGGCTACGAGCAGTACTTC. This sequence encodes CASSLRGYEQYF. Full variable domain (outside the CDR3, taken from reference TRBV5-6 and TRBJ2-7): DAGVTQSPTHLIKTRGQQVTLRCSPKSGHDTVSWYQQALGQGPQFIFQYYEEEERQRGNFPDRFSGHQFPNYSSELNVNALLLGDSALYLCASSLRGYEQYFGPGTRLTVT.

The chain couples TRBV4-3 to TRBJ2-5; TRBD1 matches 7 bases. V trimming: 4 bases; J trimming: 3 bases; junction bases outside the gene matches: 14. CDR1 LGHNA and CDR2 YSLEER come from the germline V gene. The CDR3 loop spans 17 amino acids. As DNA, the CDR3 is TGCGCCAGCAGCCCTACTTCAAGGGGGCCTAGGGAAGAGACCCAGTACTTC. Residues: CASSPTSRGPREETQYF.

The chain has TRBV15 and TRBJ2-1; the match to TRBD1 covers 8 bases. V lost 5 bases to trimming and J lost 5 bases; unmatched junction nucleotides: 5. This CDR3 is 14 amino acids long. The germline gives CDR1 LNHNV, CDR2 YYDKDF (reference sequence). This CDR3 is CATSLGQGDNEQFF. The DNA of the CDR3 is TGTGCCACCAGCTTAGGACAGGGTGACAATGAGCAGTTCTTC. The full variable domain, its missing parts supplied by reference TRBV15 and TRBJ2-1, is DAMVIQNPRYQVTQFGKPVTLSCSQTLNHNVMYWYQQKSSQAPKLLFHYYDKDFNNEADTPDNFQSRRPNTSFCFLDIRSPGLGDTAMYLCATSLGQGDNEQFFGPGTRLTVL.

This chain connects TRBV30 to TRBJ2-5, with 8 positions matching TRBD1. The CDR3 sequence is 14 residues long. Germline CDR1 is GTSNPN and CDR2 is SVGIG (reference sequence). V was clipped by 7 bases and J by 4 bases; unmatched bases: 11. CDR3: CAYFGQGWGETQYF. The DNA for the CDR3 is TGTGCCTACTTTGGACAGGGCTGGGGAGAGACCCAGTACTTC.

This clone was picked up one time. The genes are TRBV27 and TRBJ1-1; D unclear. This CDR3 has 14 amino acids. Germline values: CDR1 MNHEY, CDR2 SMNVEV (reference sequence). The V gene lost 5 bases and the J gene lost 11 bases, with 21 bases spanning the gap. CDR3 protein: CASSPYPGVFRAFF. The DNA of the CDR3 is TGTGCCAGCAGTCCCTATCCCGGGGTTTTTAGGGCTTTCTTT.

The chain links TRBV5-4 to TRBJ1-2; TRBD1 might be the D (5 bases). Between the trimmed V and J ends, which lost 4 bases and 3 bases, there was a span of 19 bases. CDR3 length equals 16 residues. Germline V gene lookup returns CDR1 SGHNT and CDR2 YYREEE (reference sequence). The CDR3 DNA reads TGTGCCAGCAGCCCCGATCTGGGAGGCAGGGACTATGGCTACACCTTC. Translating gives CASSPDLGGRDYGYTF.

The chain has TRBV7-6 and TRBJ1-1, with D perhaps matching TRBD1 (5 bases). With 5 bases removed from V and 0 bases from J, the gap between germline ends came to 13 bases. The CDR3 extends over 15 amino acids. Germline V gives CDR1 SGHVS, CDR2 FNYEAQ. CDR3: CASSPRRGVNTEAFF. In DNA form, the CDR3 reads TGTGCCAGCAGCCCACGGAGGGGAGTGAACACTGAAGCTTTCTTT.

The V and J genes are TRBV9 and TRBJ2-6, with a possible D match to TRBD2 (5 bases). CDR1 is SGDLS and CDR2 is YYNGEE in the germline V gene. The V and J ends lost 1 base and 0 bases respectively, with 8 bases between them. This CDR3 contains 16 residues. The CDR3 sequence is CASSVIGNSGANVLTF. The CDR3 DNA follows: TGTGCCAGCAGCGTAATCGGGAACTCTGGGGCCAACGTCCTGACTTTC.

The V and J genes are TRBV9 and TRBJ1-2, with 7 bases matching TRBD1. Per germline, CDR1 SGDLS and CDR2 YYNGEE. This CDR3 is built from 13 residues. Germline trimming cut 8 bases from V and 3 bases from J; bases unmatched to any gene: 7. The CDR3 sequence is CASRDRADYGYTF. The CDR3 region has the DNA TGTGCCAGTAGGGACAGAGCAGACTATGGCTACACCTTC. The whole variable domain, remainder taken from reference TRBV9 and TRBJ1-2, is DSGVTQTPKHLITATGQRVTLRCSPRSGDLSVYWYQQSLDQGLQFLIQYYNGEERAKGNILERFSAQQFPDLHSELNLSSLELGDSALYFCASRDRADYGYTFGSGTRLTVV.

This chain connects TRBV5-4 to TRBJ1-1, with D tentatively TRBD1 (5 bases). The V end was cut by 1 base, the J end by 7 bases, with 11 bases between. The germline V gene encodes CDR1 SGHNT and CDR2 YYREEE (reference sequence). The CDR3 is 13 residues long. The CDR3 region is CASSLWGVGEAFF. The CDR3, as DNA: TGTGCCAGCAGCTTGTGGGGCGTTGGTGAAGCTTTCTTT. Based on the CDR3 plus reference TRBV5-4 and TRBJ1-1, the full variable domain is ETGVTQSPTHLIKTRGQQVTLRCSSQSGHNTVSWYQQALGQGPQFIFQYYREEENGRGNFPPRFSGLQFPNYSSELNVNALELDDSALYLCASSLWGVGEAFFGQGTRLTVV.

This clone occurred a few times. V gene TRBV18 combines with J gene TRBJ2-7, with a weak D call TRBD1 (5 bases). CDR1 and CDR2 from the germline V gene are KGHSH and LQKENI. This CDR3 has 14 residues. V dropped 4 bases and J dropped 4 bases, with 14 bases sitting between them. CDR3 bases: TGTGCCAGCTCACTAACAGGCGACTTTTACGAGCAGTACTTC. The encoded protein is CASSLTGDFYEQYF.

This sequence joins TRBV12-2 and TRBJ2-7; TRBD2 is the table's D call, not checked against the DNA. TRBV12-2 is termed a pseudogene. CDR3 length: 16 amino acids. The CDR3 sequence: CASRSSLLGGRYEQYF. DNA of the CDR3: TGTGCAAGTCGCTCCTCCCTTTTGGGGGGTAGATACGAGCAGTACTTC.